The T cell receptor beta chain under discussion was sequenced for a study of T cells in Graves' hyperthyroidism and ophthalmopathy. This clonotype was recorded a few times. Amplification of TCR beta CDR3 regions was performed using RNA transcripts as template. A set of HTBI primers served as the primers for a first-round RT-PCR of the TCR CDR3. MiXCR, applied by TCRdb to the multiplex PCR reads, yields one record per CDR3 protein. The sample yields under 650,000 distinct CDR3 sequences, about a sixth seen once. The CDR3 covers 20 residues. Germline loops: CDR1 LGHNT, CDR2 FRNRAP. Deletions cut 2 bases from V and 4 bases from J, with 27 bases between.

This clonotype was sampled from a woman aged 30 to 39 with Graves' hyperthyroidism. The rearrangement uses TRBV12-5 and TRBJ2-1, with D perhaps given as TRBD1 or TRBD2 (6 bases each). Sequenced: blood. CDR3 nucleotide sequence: TGTGCTAGTGGTTTGAGCAGGGAGAACACCCGGGGGCCTAGGTACAATGAGCAGTTCTTC. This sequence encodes CASGLSRENTRGPRYNEQFF.